This T cell receptor beta chain was recorded in a study of T cells after yellow fever vaccination (dated by TCRdb to about 2019). Background for the entire study: The SMART-Seq v4 Ultra Low Input RNA kit was used to prepare libraries from fractions with low cell numbers. Blood was collected at multiple timepoints before and after primary and secondary immunization, and bulk PBMC replicates and cell subsets were isolated. The cohort comprised two healthy male donors, one aged 18 to 30 and one aged 30 to 40 years. Bulk TCR alpha and beta repertoires were sequenced longitudinally to track T-cell clones before and after primary and booster YFV17D yellow fever vaccination. Here is what the overall study found, with its caveats: Compared with the primary T-cell response, the secondary T-cell response was faster but weaker, reaching its peak on day 5 rather than on day 15. A small fraction of clonotypes appeared in both the CD4 and CD8 compartments, likely as a result of convergent recombination. FACS-sorted repertoires could contain abundant contaminating clonotypes from the bulk population, so computational filtering was required. Most clones expanded after primary vaccination were re-detected after the booster (almost 98% of CD4 and roughly 87% of CD8), suggesting broad memory maintenance. The study included only two donors, which limits how far the findings can be generalized.

The meaning of the sample's treatment or condition label: live attenuated yellow fever vaccine strain. At each blood-draw timepoint, two biological replicates of bulk PBMCs were collected. A standard Ficoll-Paque protocol was used to isolate PBMCs from peripheral blood. TriZol was used to extract RNA from bulk PBMCs, from CD4 and CD8 fractions, and from dextramer-positive and dextramer-negative fractions. This clonotype has just a few counts. Its target antigen remains unknown. No much larger clone exists at a distance of one base, and base qualities are not known. TCRdb records Illumina NovaSeq 6000 as the sequencer. TCR cDNA was synthesized by 5'RACE template switching, through which a universal primer site and unique molecular identifiers were introduced. Priming for cDNA synthesis came from both the TCR alpha and TCR beta constant segments. Libraries were amplified in two PCR steps, with sample barcodes and sequencing adapters added in the second step. Sequencing of libraries was performed on Illumina HiSeq 2500 (2x100 bp) or NovaSeq (2x150 bp). In the source study's methods: Demultiplexing of reads and collapsing into UMI consensus sequences were performed with MIGEC, and V(D)J alignment was carried out with MiXCR. Vaccine-responding clonotypes were identified with edgeR using replicate PBMC samples, with FDR below 0.01 and a log2 fold change above 5 up to day 15 being required. CD4 or CD8 identity was assigned to each bulk clonotype according to whether the clonotype was present at higher abundance in the sequenced CD4 repertoire or the sequenced CD8 repertoire. The public reads were reprocessed in TCRdb via fastp at Q25 and MiXCR, keeping in-frame beta chains. Records with the same CDR3 protein are collapsed into one entry carrying the most frequent genes and DNA. The V and J calls were determined by TCRdb, not by the authors. In this sample the table shows a few hundred thousand distinct CDR3 sequences, approximately 4% of which occur a single time. Around 23% of the sample comes from the top ten.

This clonotype originated in a man aged 18 to 30 who received the YFV17D yellow fever vaccine. The sequencing used PBMCs, collected 5 days after the yellow fever booster vaccination.

CDR3 protein: CASSSTTGFNEKLFF. The sequenced DNA: TGCGCCAGCAGCTCGACGACAGGGTTTAATGAAAAACTGTTTTTT. The rearranged chain carries TRBV4-3 and TRBJ1-4; 7 bases in the middle match TRBD1. The CDR3 covers 15 residues, taking in both the cysteine and the phenylalanine. The retained sequence is limited to the CDR3, 45 bases, with the frame set at the first base. CDR1 and CDR2 (LGHNA, YSLEER) derive from the germline V gene. Trimming accounts for 5 bases at V and 4 bases at J, while the number of junction bases matched to no gene is 7.